The sequence of this TCR beta chain was determined in a study of T cells in Graves' hyperthyroidism and ophthalmopathy (dated by TCRdb to between 2017 and 2020). Broadly, across the study: Peripheral blood was collected at initial diagnosis, before any treatment. To identify TCR V-J signatures that set the groups apart, the researchers used a discovery cohort of about a hundred patients, made up of around 40 with Graves' ophthalmopathy and about 60 with stable Graves' hyperthyroidism. Whether ophthalmopathy could be predicted prospectively was tested in an independent validation cohort made up of about 20 hyperthyroidism patients plus 17 patients who later progressed to ophthalmopathy. The 85 to 100 discovery patients were divided at random into training and test sets in a 7:3 ratio. The study also compared thyroid tissue and blood T-cell repertoires from over 5 Graves' hyperthyroidism patients. After sampling, hyperthyroidism patients received methimazole starting at 30 mg daily, and ophthalmopathy patients received high-dose intravenous methylprednisolone. The paper describes TCR Vbeta CDR3 sequencing of 140 or so peripheral blood samples, made up of 43 ophthalmopathy patients, around 78 hyperthyroidism patients and some 17 progressor patients. General conclusions and limits of the study: No statistical method was used to set the sample size in advance, and investigators knew the group allocation. Most expanded thyroid clonotypes (frequency above 0.001) were also detected in blood, suggesting blood repertoires may reflect thyroid immune responses. In validation, progression to ophthalmopathy was predicted by the model with 70.59% sensitivity and under 85% specificity, a median of approximately 7.1 months before onset. Ophthalmopathy was separated from stable hyperthyroidism by a 13 V-J signature model, with 87.88% sensitivity and about 84% specificity obtained in cross-validation and 80%/75% obtained in testing.

The TCR beta CDR3 regions were amplified from the RNA transcripts. The TCR CDR3 was subjected to a first round of RT-PCR using the HTBI primer set and the Qiagen OneStep RT-PCR kit. Libraries were constructed in a second round of multiplex PCR, after which size selection and purification were performed. Sequencing of the libraries was done on an Illumina HiSeq2000 using paired-end 100 bp reads. The authors processed their data as follows. SOAPnuke was used to process the raw data, throwing out any read that contained adapters or uncalled bases, had a mean Phred below 15, or lacked an exact constant-primer or identifier match. COPE v1.2.5 was used to merge the high-quality paired reads, and each unique nucleotide sequence was defined as a clonotype. MiTCR v1.1 was used to align clonotypes to the IMGT TRBV, TRBD and TRBJ reference segments. The analysis was restricted to V-J combinations with a frequency above 0.0001, which together covered 99% to 99.2% of the repertoires. A TCS score was defined as the ratio between F50 (clonal expansion) and ExV (chaos), using BLOSUM62-based TCRdist between CDR3 peptides within each V-J. Welch's t-statistics and random forest reduced fewer than 600 V-J features to 10 to 15, which were used in a naive Bayes classifier (R e1071). TCRdb reprocessed the public reads (quality trimming at Q25 with fastp, clone calling with MiXCR) and kept in-frame beta chains. When rows share a CDR3 protein, they turn into one entry using the most common DNA and genes. For this entry, the V and J calls and clone size follow TCRdb and not the study's own pipeline. For this sample the table gives around 280,000 distinct CDR3 sequences, of which less than 15% were detected only once. Approximately 8.6% of the sample comes from the top ten.

The table lists this clonotype with many counts. The antigen it binds to is not known. Base qualities are missing; no much larger clone stands one base away. The CDR3 covers 14 residues, taking in both the cysteine and the phenylalanine. Left in the record is the CDR3 DNA by itself, 42 bases read in frame from the first base. Clipping removes 6 bases from V and 3 bases from J, with 3 as the unmatched junction base count. From the germline V gene, CDR1 is MGHRA and CDR2 is YSYEKL. The hyperthyroidism patients were between 18 and 65 years old and newly diagnosed, with a disease duration of less than 2 months. Any patient with an uncontrolled infection, another autoimmune disease, pregnancy or lactation was excluded. Diagnoses were based on clinical symptoms, serum thyroxine and TRAb, thyroid ultrasound and orbital computed tomography. Blood from progressor patients was drawn when they were first diagnosed with hyperthyroidism, before any ophthalmopathy symptoms appeared. PBMCs were isolated from about 10 ml of fresh peripheral blood by Ficoll-Paque density gradient centrifugation. Patients classed as progressors first received a Graves' hyperthyroidism diagnosis and then went on to develop ophthalmopathy during follow-up. Trizol reagent was used to extract total RNA, and RNA quality was then checked on an Agilent 2100 Bioanalyzer.

The chain uses TRBV4-1 and TRBJ2-7; 12 bases in between match TRBD2. Sequenced input: blood. The receptor was isolated from a young woman with Graves' hyperthyroidism that later progressed to Graves' ophthalmopathy. The CDR3 has the sequence CASSTTSGSYEQYF. The bases read TGCGCCAGCAGTACGACTAGCGGGAGCTACGAGCAGTACTTC.